This T cell receptor (beta chain) was identified during a study of blood T cells in healthy people across ages. A second about 6 to 12 cycle PCR used barcoded and J-beta primers. In TCRdb, the 5' RACE reads were re-called with MiXCR into one record per CDR3 protein. The sample lists 550,000 to 650,000 distinct CDR3 sequences, approximately 30% occurring once. Findings of the study overall: Considered underestimates were the diversity estimates obtained from one million T cells.

The draw of peripheral blood yielded about 10 milliliters from each donor. CDR3 length: 15 amino acids. The J segment lost 2 bases and the V segment lost 0 bases, leaving 1 base of the junction unmatched. Germline V gives CDR1 LNHNV, CDR2 YYDKDF (reference sequence). On this clonotype: What it binds is unknown.

V and J are TRBV15 and TRBJ1-2, with TRBD1 identical over 9 bases. The specimen sequenced was blood. The source is a woman older than 75 in good health. The CDR3 sequence is CATSRDGQGNYGYTF. The CDR3 region has the DNA TGTGCCACCAGCAGAGACGGACAGGGGAACTATGGCTACACCTTC.